This record concerns one TCR beta chain sequence. Clones were read by immunoSEQ multiplex PCR, and TCRdb kept only the in-frame ones, dropping some. The sample includes around 130,000 clones, roughly 80% seen only once; the top ten take about an eighth. CDR1 and CDR2 (germline): SNHLY, FYNNEI. V was trimmed by 4 bases and J by 4 bases, leaving 17 bases between them. The CDR3 sequence is 16 residues long. The entry originates in a study of blood T cell repertoires in COVID-19. Study information: PBMCs, B-cell-depleted T cells, or T cells were the source of the cDNA or gDNA that made up the material.

V and J are TRBV2 and TRBJ1-5, with D perhaps matching TRBD1 (6 bases). The sequence came from a human donor in a cohort sampled during active COVID-19. Input material: peripheral blood. The CDR3, as DNA: TGTGCCAGCAGTGGCTATCTCGGACAGCCTAATCAGCCCCAGCATTTT. This sequence encodes CASSGYLGQPNQPQHF.